This TCR beta chain comes out of a study of T cells in Graves' hyperthyroidism and ophthalmopathy. This clonotype was counted many times. The source material, RNA transcripts, was used to amplify TCR beta CDR3 regions. Researchers ran a first-round RT-PCR on the TCR CDR3 using the HTBI primer set. TCRdb reanalysed the multiplex PCR reads using MiXCR and keeps one entry per CDR3 protein. Counted here are 100,000 to 130,000 distinct CDR3 sequences, 16% occurring once; the ten biggest clones make up about 42%. From germline, CDR1 is MNHEY and CDR2 SVGEGT. This CDR3 has 17 residues. V was shortened by 4 bases and J by 3 bases, with 19 bases between the two germline ends.

Input material: blood. V is TRBV6-2 or TRBV6-3 and J is TRBJ2-1, with D perhaps assigned TRBD1 or TRBD2 (6 bases each). The clonotype was recovered from a woman between 45 and 60 years old with Graves' hyperthyroidism. In DNA form, the CDR3 reads TGTGCCAGCAGTTTCATCCCCGGGGGCGGACACTACAATGAGCAGTTCTTC. This codes for CASSFIPGGGHYNEQFF.